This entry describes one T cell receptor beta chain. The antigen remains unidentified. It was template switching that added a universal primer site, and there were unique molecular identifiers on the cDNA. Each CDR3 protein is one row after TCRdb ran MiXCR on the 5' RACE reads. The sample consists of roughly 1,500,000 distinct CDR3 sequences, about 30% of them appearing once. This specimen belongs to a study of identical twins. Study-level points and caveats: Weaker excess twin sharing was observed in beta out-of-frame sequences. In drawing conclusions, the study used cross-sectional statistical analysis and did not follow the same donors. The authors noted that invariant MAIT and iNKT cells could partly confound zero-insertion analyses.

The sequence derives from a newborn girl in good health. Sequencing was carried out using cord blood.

CDR3 sequence (DNA): TGCGCCAGCAGCCAAGATCTCGCCACAGGGAATAATTCACCCCTCCACTTT. Protein sequence: CASSQDLATGNNSPLHF. The chain links TRBV4-1 to TRBJ1-6; D is possibly TRBD1 (6 bases). The germline CDR1 and CDR2 sequences are MGHRA and YSYEKL. V lost 0 bases to trimming and J lost 5 bases, with 14 bases between them. The CDR3 consists of 17 residues.